Listed below are T cell receptor beta chains from one sample, sequenced in a study of response to subunit inactivated influenza vaccine. TCRdb reprocessed the RT-PCR reads with MiXCR, giving one entry per CDR3 protein. The table has around 500,000 distinct CDR3 sequences, over 9.5% seen once. The input for sequencing was PBMCs from blood, taken about 6 weeks after vaccination. The receptor source for this set is a man aged 50 to 60 who received an inactivated influenza vaccine. Both conserved end residues are part of each CDR3. The order of the fields is D gene, CDR3 length, V gene, clone size, J gene, CDR3 protein, CDR3 DNA. The D gene is left open where the match is weak. Clone size appears in some rows only: once, few, many, or a class for an expanded clone.

.	15	TRBV4-2	.	TRBJ2-7	CASSQERGAIYEQYF	TGTGCCAGCAGCCAAGAACGGGGGGCGATTTACGAGCAGTACTTC
TRBD2	16	TRBV9	.	TRBJ2-1	CASSATSGISYNEQFF	TGTGCCAGCAGCGCGACTAGCGGGATCTCCTACAATGAGCAGTTCTTC
TRBD2	20	TRBV6-2/TRBV6-3	.	TRBJ2-3	CASSYDLATSRAPQADTQYF	TGTGCCAGCAGTTATGACCTGGCGACTAGCAGGGCTCCCCAGGCGGATACGCAGTATTTT
.	13	TRBV12-3/TRBV12-4	few	TRBJ1-4	CASSLGASEKLFF	TGTGCCAGCAGTTTGGGGGCATCTGAAAAACTGTTTTTT
.	14	TRBV12-3/TRBV12-4	.	TRBJ1-4	CASSLGQRHEKLFF	TGTGCCAGCAGTTTAGGGCAGCGACATGAAAAACTGTTTTTT
TRBD2	13	TRBV7-2	.	TRBJ2-3	CASSSTSGLTQYF	TGTGCCAGCAGCAGCACTAGCGGCTTAACGCAGTATTTT
.	15	TRBV7-8	.	TRBJ2-7	CASSITGTKTYEQYF	TGTGCCAGCAGCATAACCGGGACAAAGACCTACGAGCAGTACTTC
.	15	TRBV6-1	few	TRBJ2-7	CASRGESGGVYEQYF	TGTGCCAGCAGGGGGGAGAGCGGAGGAGTATACGAGCAGTACTTC
TRBD1	15	TRBV24-1	.	TRBJ2-1	CATSDGRGLGNEQFF	TGTGCCACCAGTGATGGCAGGGGGCTGGGCAATGAGCAGTTCTTC
.	15	TRBV5-1	.	TRBJ2-5	CASSFGAALQETQYF	TGCGCCAGCAGCTTCGGCGCAGCACTCCAAGAGACCCAGTACTTC
TRBD1	15	TRBV9	few	TRBJ2-3	CASSGAGTGQDTQYF	TGTGCCAGCAGCGGAGCCGGGACAGGCCAGGATACGCAGTATTTT
.	15	TRBV20-1	.	TRBJ2-7	CSARDVLLQRYEQYF	TGCAGTGCTAGAGATGTTCTCTTACAGCGGTACGAGCAGTACTTC
.	12	TRBV15	few	TRBJ2-2	CATSTGTGELFF	TGTGCCACCAGCACGGGTACCGGGGAGCTGTTTTTT
TRBD2	16	TRBV4-2	many	TRBJ2-3	CASSQETSGRRGTQYF	TGTGCCAGCAGCCAGGAAACTAGCGGGAGAAGGGGTACGCAGTATTTT
.	19	TRBV3-1	few	TRBJ2-6	CASSRMTGSRVAGANVLTF	TGTGCCAGCAGCCGAATGACAGGCTCCCGGGTCGCCGGGGCCAACGTCCTGACTTTC
.	13	TRBV7-8	few	TRBJ2-1	CASSPNRGNEQFF	TGTGCCAGCAGCCCAAACCGGGGGAATGAGCAGTTCTTC
.	15	TRBV5-5	.	TRBJ1-1	CASSPLGYLNTEAFF	TGTGCCAGCAGCCCCCTGGGGTACTTGAACACTGAAGCTTTCTTT